One sample yielded the 14 T cell receptor beta chains listed below, sequenced in a study of shared clonotypes between healthy human individuals. Clones were sequenced by immunoSEQ multiplex PCR, and TCRdb holds only the in-frame ones, with some missing. The profile covers over a million clones, with 96% appearing a single time and more than 0.9% taken by the ten largest. Sequenced: naive CD4+ T cells sorted from blood. The subset denotes: CD45RA+ positively selected. Every receptor here comes from a man under 40 in good health.

The chain links TRBV18 to TRBJ1-1; D uncertain. There are 15 residues in the CDR3. V was trimmed by 2 bases and J by 4 bases, leaving 14 bases between them. Germline values: CDR1 KGHSH, CDR2 LQKENI. The CDR3 reads CASSPEWSRTTEAFF. For the CDR3, the DNA is TGTGCCAGCTCACCAGAGTGGTCTAGGACCACTGAAGCTTTCTTT.

V is TRBV6-5 and J is TRBJ2-2; D uncertain. V shed 7 bases and J shed 0 bases, with 9 bases lying between them. This CDR3 has 14 residues. Germline V gene sequence: CDR1 MNHEY, CDR2 SVGAGI. CDR3 nucleotides: TGTGCCAGCATTGGTGGTTCGAACACCGGGGAGCTGTTTTTT. Its protein product is CASIGGSNTGELFF.

V is TRBV5-6 and J is TRBJ1-3; the D gene is possibly TRBD1 (5 bases). Germline values: CDR1 SGHDT, CDR2 YYEEEE. The length of the CDR3 is 14 residues. V gave up 6 bases and J gave up 1 base, with 11 bases separating them. CDR3 sequence: CASKLEGSGNTIYF. As DNA, the CDR3 is TGTGCCAGCAAACTCGAGGGGTCTGGAAACACCATATATTTT.

This chain connects TRBV2 to TRBJ1-2; 9 bases map to TRBD1. The ends lost 5 bases at V and 6 bases at J; junction bases unmatched: 4. In germline, CDR1 is SNHLY, CDR2 FYNNEI. The CDR3 contains 13 residues. CDR3 DNA sequence: TGTGCCAGCAGTCGACAGGGGGGAAATGGCTACACCTTC. It yields the protein CASSRQGGNGYTF.

There are a few counts of this clone. Other DNA sequences from this sample encode an identical CDR3 as well. This rearrangement joins TRBV25-1 to TRBJ2-7; no firm D call. V was shortened by 6 bases and J by 0 bases, with 3 bases between the two germline ends. The CDR3 totals 11 residues. CDR1 MGHDK and CDR2 SYGVNS come from the germline V gene. DNA for the CDR3: TGTGCCAGCAGCCTCTCCTACGAGCAGTACTTC. Translation gives CASSLSYEQYF.

The CDR3 nucleotides read TGTGCCAGCAGCACCGGGGTAGCGGGAGGCGGTGAGCAGTTCTTC. Amino acid sequence: CASSTGVAGGGEQFF. The rearrangement links TRBV7-9 to TRBJ2-1; 10 bases agree with TRBD2. The CDR3 totals 15 residues. The germline gives CDR1 SEHNR, CDR2 FQNEAQ (reference sequence). Germline trimming cut 5 bases from V and 9 bases from J; bases unmatched to any gene: 10. Full variable domain (rest looked up from reference TRBV7-9 and TRBJ2-1): DTGVSQNPRHKITKRGQNVTFRCDPISEHNRLYWYRQTLGQGPEFLTYFQNEAQLEKSRLLSDRFSAERPKGSFSTLEIQRTEQGDSAMYLCASSTGVAGGGEQFFGPGTRLTVL.

The chain recombines TRBV27 with TRBJ2-7, with no clear D. Germline loops: CDR1 MNHEY, CDR2 SMNVEV (reference sequence). The CDR3 sequence is 15 residues long. V shed 6 bases and J shed 2 bases, with 17 bases lying between them. The CDR3 DNA reads TGTGCCAGCAGACCTGGGATTGGCAGCACCTACGAGCAGTACTTC. It codes for CASRPGIGSTYEQYF.

A single count supports this clone. In DNA, the CDR3 is TGTGCCAGCAGTGAGATACAGGGGCTGTACGAGCAGTACTTC. This gives the protein CASSEIQGLYEQYF. The chain combines TRBV2 with TRBJ2-7, with 7 bases fitting TRBD1. This CDR3 spans 14 amino acids. V was pared by 3 bases and J by 4 bases, with 6 bases of the junction left unmatched. CDR1 and CDR2 from the germline V gene are SNHLY and FYNNEI.

The V gene is TRBV2, the J gene TRBJ1-2; D is perhaps TRBD1 (6 bases). Germline V gives CDR1 SNHLY, CDR2 FYNNEI. Trimming shortened V by 6 bases and J by 8 bases, and 19 bases separated the two germline ends. This CDR3 comprises 14 residues. The CDR3 DNA sequence: TGTGCCAGCAGCAGACAGGAGACACTAGAGGGCTACACCTTC. Its translation: CASSRQETLEGYTF.

The chain carries TRBV6-1 and TRBJ2-7, with D unclear. Germline V lookup: CDR1 MNHNS, CDR2 SASEGT. This CDR3 is 14 amino acids long. Trimming took 4 bases from V and 2 from J, leaving 12 bases between them. The CDR3 DNA reads as TGTGCCAGCAGTGGACAAGGGTTTGCCTACGAGCAGTACTTC. Protein sequence: CASSGQGFAYEQYF.

The CDR3 loop is CASSPRLAGGSSTDTQYF. The CDR3, as DNA: TGTGCCAGCTCACCACGACTAGCGGGAGGAAGTAGCACAGATACGCAGTATTTT. V is TRBV18 and J is TRBJ2-3; 13 bases fit TRBD2. The CDR3 runs 18 residues. Germline trimming cut 1 base from V and 0 bases from J; bases unmatched to any gene: 4. CDR1 is KGHSH and CDR2 is LQKENI in the germline V gene.

The gene calls are TRBV19 and TRBJ1-5; D gene unclear. Germline loops: CDR1 LNHDA, CDR2 SQIVND (reference sequence). The CDR3 runs to 14 residues. V lost 0 bases to trimming and J lost 7 bases, with 10 bases between them. As DNA, the CDR3 is TGTGCCAGTAGTATAGACCCTTGGAAGCAGCCCCAGCATTTT. It is translated as CASSIDPWKQPQHF.

The V and J genes are TRBV28 and TRBJ2-7, with TRBD1 matching over 7 bases. J gave up 3 bases and V 5 bases, and 13 bases lay outside the gene matches. The germline gives CDR1 MDHEN, CDR2 SYDVKM. This CDR3 is 16 amino acids long. Written as DNA, the CDR3 is TGTGCCAGCAGTCCCCTAGGCAGGGGGATACACTACGAGCAGTACTTC. It specifies CASSPLGRGIHYEQYF. Combining the CDR3 with reference TRBV28 and TRBJ2-7 gives the whole variable domain DVKVTQSSRYLVKRTGEKVFLECVQDMDHENMFWYRQDPGLGLRLIYFSYDVKMKEKGDIPEGYSVSREKKERFSLILESASTNQTSMYLCASSPLGRGIHYEQYFGPGTRLTVT.

This chain links TRBV9 with TRBJ2-2; 12 nucleotides line up with TRBD2. The J segment lost 5 bases and the V segment lost 0 bases, leaving 5 bases of the junction unmatched. The CDR3 contains 17 residues. Germline V gene sequence: CDR1 SGDLS, CDR2 YYNGEE. For the CDR3, the DNA is TGTGCCAGCAGCGTAGCTAGCGGGAGGGCCAGGACCGGGGAGCTGTTTTTT. Its translation: CASSVASGRARTGELFF. The full variable domain, rest sourced from reference TRBV9 and TRBJ2-2, is DSGVTQTPKHLITATGQRVTLRCSPRSGDLSVYWYQQSLDQGLQFLIQYYNGEERAKGNILERFSAQQFPDLHSELNLSSLELGDSALYFCASSVASGRARTGELFFGEGSRLTVL.